The next 6 T cell receptor beta chains were all read from a single sample in a study of T cell changes during pregnancy in multiple sclerosis. Only in-frame clones appear in the TCRdb table, and some are missing; sequencing was by immunoSEQ multiplex PCR. Of roughly 61,000 clones listed, around 94% are singletons. This specimen consisted of CD8+ T cells from peripheral blood mononuclear cells, obtained after pregnancy. Receptors were obtained from a female donor with multiple sclerosis, enrolled in a pregnancy study.

The chain links TRBV6-1 to TRBJ2-7; 11 bases map to TRBD2. CDR3 length equals 14 residues. V shed 7 bases, J shed 2 bases, and the junction held 4 bases outside the gene matches. In germline, CDR1 is MNHNS, CDR2 SASEGT. The CDR3 nucleotides read TGTGCCAGCACCCTTAGCGGGAGGGCCTACGAGCAGTACTTC. This codes for CASTLSGRAYEQYF.

The V call is TRBV13, the J call TRBJ2-7; D possibly corresponds to TRBD1 (6 bases). The germline V and J ends were trimmed by 0 bases and 4 bases, with 13 bases remaining between them. Germline V gene data show CDR1 as PRHDT and CDR2 as FYEKMQ (reference sequence). The CDR3 spans 15 residues. The CDR3 coding sequence is TGTGCCAGCAGCTTAGGCAAGGGGGTCCTTTACGAGCAGTACTTC. Translation: CASSLGKGVLYEQYF.

The chain uses TRBV27 and TRBJ1-1; TRBD1 agrees at 11 bases. With V trimmed by 3 bases and J by 10 bases, 7 bases remained unmatched. This CDR3 comprises 14 residues. Per germline, CDR1 MNHEY and CDR2 SMNVEV (reference sequence). CDR3 region: CASSFGTGGEGAFF. The CDR3 nucleotides are TGTGCCAGCAGTTTCGGGACAGGGGGGGAGGGAGCTTTCTTT.

This chain connects TRBV18 to TRBJ2-2, with D possibly matching TRBD1 (5 bases). With 8 bases removed from V and 1 base from J, the gap between germline ends came to 17 bases. This CDR3 is 16 amino acids long. Germline loops: CDR1 KGHSH, CDR2 LQKENI. The CDR3 spells CASLWADNKNTGELFF. The CDR3 DNA follows: TGTGCCAGCCTCTGGGCGGACAATAAGAACACCGGGGAGCTGTTTTTT. Full variable domain (missing parts from reference TRBV18 and TRBJ2-2): NAGVMQNPRHLVRRRGQEARLRCSPMKGHSHVYWYRQLPEEGLKFMVYLQKENIIDESGMPKERFSAEFPKEGPSILRIQQVVRGDSAAYFCASLWADNKNTGELFFGEGSRLTVL.

This chain uses TRBV27 with TRBJ2-7; 7 nucleotides agree with TRBD1. The CDR3 length is 13 residues. Trimming removed 7 bases from V and 0 bases from J; junction bases left unmatched: 3. Germline V gene lookup returns CDR1 MNHEY and CDR2 SMNVEV (reference sequence). CDR3 sequence: CASTGQSSYEQYF. Written as DNA, the CDR3 is TGTGCCAGCACGGGACAGAGCTCCTACGAGCAGTACTTC.

The chain recombines TRBV7-6 with TRBJ2-7, with D perhaps matching TRBD2 (6 bases). Trimming took 5 bases from V and 2 from J, leaving 19 bases between them. Germline V lookup: CDR1 SGHVS, CDR2 FNYEAQ. This CDR3 spans 16 amino acids. The CDR3 protein is CASSAGLGGAPYEQYF. Written as DNA, the CDR3 is TGTGCCAGCAGCGCGGGGCTGGGTGGTGCGCCCTACGAGCAGTACTTC.